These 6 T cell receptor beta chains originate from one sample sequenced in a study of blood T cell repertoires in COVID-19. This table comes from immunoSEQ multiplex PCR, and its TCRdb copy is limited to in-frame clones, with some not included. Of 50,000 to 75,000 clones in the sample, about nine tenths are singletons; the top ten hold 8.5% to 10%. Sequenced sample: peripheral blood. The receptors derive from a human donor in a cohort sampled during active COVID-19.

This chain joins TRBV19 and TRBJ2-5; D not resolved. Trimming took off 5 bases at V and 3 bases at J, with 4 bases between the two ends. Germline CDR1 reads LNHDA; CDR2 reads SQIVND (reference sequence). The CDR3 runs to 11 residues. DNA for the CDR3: TGTGCCAGTAGTGTAAAAGAGACCCAGTACTTC. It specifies CASSVKETQYF.

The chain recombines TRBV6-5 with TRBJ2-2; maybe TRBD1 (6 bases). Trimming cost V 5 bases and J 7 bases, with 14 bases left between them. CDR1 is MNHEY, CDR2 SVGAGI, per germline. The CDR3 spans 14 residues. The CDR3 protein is CASSPGAVGGELFF. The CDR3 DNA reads TGTGCCAGCAGTCCAGGGGCGGTCGGCGGGGAGCTGTTTTTT.

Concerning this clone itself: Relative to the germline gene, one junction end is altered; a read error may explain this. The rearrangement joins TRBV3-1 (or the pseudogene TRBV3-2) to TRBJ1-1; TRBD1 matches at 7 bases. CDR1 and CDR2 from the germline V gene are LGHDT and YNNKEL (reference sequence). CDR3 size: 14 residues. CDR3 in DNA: TGTGCCAGCAGCCAGGGGACAGTCAACAATGAAGCTTTCTTT. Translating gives CASSQGTVNNEAFF.

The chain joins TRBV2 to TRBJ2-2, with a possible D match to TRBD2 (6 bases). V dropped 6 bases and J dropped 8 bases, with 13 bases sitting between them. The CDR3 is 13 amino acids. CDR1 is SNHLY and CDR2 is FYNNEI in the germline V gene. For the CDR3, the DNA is TGTGCCAGCAGACTGGAGGGGATAGGGGAGCTGTTTTTT. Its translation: CASRLEGIGELFF.

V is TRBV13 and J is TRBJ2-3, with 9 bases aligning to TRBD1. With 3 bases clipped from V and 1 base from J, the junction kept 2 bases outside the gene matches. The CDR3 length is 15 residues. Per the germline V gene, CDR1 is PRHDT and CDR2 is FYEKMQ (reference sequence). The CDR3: CASSLDRGRTDTQYF. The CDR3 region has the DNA TGTGCCAGCAGCTTGGACAGGGGACGCACAGATACGCAGTATTTT.

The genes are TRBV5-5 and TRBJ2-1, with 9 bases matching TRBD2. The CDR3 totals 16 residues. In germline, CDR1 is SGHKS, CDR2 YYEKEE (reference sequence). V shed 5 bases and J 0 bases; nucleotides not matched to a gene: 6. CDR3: CASRPTSGSSYNEQFF. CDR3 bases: TGTGCCAGCAGACCGACTAGCGGTAGCTCCTACAATGAGCAGTTCTTC. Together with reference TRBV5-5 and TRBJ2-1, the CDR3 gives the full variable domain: DAGVTQSPTHLIKTRGQQVTLRCSPISGHKSVSWYQQVLGQGPQFIFQYYEKEERGRGNFPDRFSARQFPNYSSELNVNALLLGDSALYLCASRPTSGSSYNEQFFGPGTRLTVL.